This TCR beta chain was identified during a study of beta chain features in type 1 diabetes. Study-level points and caveats: A moderate, significant TCRB CDR3 shortening appeared in type 1 diabetes across four CD4+ subsets. Sampled from patients, naive, central memory and Treg TCRB repertoires appeared more similar than those sampled from healthy donors.

Points on this clone: The antigen is not known.

All of the isolated RNA was reverse transcribed, so expressed TCRB transcripts were sequenced. An average of about 3.4 million reads was obtained for naive, central memory and regulatory T cell samples. Method: immunoSEQ multiplex PCR; TCRdb's copy keeps in-frame clones and lacks some. The sample includes 150,000 to 200,000 clones, around 63% of them seen just once. The source is a man aged 25 to 40 with type 1 diabetes. The sequencing sample was made of naive CD4+ T cells from blood.

CDR3 sequence reads: CASSFGDRGTYEQYF. The CDR3 DNA follows: TGTGCCAGTAGTTTCGGGGACAGGGGGACTTACGAGCAGTACTTC. The chain joins TRBV19 to TRBJ2-7, with 11 bases matching TRBD1. The V gene end was trimmed by 5 bases and the J gene end by 4 bases; junction bases not matched to a gene: 7. This CDR3 is 15 amino acids long. CDR1 LNHDA and CDR2 SQIVND come from the germline V gene (reference sequence).